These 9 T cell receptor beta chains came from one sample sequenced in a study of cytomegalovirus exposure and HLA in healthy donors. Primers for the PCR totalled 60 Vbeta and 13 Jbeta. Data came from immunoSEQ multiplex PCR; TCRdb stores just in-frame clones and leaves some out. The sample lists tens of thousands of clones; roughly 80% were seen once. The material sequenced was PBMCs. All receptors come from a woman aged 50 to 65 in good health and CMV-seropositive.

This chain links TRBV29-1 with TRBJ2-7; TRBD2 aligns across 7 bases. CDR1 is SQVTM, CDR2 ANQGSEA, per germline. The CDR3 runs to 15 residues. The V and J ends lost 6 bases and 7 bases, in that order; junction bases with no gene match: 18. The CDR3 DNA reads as TGCAGCGTCGGGGGAGGCGGGGCGGGAGTCGGGGAGCAGTACTTC. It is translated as CSVGGGGAGVGEQYF.

CDR3 sequence reads: CASSPRDRYYEQYF. DNA of the CDR3: TGTGCCAGTAGTCCCCGGGACAGATACTACGAGCAGTACTTC. The chain couples TRBV19 to TRBJ2-7; 7 positions match TRBD1. The CDR3 length is 14 residues. V was pared by 5 bases and J by 3 bases, with 7 bases of the junction left unmatched. CDR1 is LNHDA and CDR2 is SQIVND in the germline V gene (reference sequence).

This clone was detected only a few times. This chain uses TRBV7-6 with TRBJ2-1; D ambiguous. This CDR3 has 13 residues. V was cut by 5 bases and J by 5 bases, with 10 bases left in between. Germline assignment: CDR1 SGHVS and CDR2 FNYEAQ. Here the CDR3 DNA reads TGTGCCAGCAGCCTTTGGGCCGACAATGAGCAGTTCTTC. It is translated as CASSLWADNEQFF.

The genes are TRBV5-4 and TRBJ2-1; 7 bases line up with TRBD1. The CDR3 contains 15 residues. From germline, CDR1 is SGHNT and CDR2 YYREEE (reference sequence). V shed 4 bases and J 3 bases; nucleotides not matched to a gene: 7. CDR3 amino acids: CASSPYQGVYNEQFF. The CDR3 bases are TGTGCCAGCAGCCCTTACCAGGGGGTCTACAATGAGCAGTTCTTC.

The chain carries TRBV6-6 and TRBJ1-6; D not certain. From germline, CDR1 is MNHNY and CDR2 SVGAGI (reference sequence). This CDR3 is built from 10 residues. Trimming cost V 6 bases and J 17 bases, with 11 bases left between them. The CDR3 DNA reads TGTGCCAGCAGGGAGAGTATCTTCCACTTT. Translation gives CASRESIFHF.

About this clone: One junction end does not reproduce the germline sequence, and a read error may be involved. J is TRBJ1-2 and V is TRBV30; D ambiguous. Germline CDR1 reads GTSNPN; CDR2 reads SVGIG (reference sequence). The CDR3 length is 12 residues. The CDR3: CAWRRQFVGCTF. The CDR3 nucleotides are TGTGCCTGGAGGAGGCAGTTCGTTGGCTGCACCTTC.

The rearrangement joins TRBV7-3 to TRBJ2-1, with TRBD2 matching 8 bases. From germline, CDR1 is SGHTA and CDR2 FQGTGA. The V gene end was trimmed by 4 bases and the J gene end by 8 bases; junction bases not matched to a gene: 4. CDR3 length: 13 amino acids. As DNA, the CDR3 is TGTGCCAGCAGCTCGACTAGCGTCGATGAGCAGTTCTTC. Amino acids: CASSSTSVDEQFF.

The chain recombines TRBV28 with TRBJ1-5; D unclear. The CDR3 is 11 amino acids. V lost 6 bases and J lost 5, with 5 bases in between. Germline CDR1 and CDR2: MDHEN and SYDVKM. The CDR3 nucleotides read TGTGCCAGCAGCGTCGATCAGCCCCAGCATTTT. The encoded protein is CASSVDQPQHF.

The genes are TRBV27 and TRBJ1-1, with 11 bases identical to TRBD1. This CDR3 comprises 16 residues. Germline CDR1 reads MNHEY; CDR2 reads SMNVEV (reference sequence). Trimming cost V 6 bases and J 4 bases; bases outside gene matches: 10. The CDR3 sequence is CASSLLSGTGGTEAFF. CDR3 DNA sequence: TGTGCCAGCAGCCTACTTTCCGGGACAGGGGGCACTGAAGCTTTCTTT.